This T cell receptor beta chain was profiled in a study of T cell repertoires in cytomegalovirus infection. The wider study: Indications of both CMV infection and matching HLA type were provided by public TCR beta signatures.

The CDR3 contains 16 residues. CDR1 and CDR2 from the germline V gene are SGHVS and FQNEAQ. A single record per CDR3 protein comes from TCRdb applying MiXCR to the reads. The sample lists around 450,000 distinct CDR3 sequences; approximately 31% were seen once. This clonotype appeared a single time. Its ends do not fully match the called genes, so a read error is possible. The TCR sequence derives from a human donor in good health (CMV status not recorded). Some clones in this sample may be carry-over from other donors' samples. What was sequenced was PBMCs. The chain combines TRBV7-8 with TRBJ2-6; D possibly corresponds to TRBD1 (6 bases). The CDR3 loop is CASSQDWTPGANVLPF. The CDR3 region has the DNA TGTGCCAGCAGCCAAGACTGGACCCCAGGGGCCAACGTCCTGCCTTTC.